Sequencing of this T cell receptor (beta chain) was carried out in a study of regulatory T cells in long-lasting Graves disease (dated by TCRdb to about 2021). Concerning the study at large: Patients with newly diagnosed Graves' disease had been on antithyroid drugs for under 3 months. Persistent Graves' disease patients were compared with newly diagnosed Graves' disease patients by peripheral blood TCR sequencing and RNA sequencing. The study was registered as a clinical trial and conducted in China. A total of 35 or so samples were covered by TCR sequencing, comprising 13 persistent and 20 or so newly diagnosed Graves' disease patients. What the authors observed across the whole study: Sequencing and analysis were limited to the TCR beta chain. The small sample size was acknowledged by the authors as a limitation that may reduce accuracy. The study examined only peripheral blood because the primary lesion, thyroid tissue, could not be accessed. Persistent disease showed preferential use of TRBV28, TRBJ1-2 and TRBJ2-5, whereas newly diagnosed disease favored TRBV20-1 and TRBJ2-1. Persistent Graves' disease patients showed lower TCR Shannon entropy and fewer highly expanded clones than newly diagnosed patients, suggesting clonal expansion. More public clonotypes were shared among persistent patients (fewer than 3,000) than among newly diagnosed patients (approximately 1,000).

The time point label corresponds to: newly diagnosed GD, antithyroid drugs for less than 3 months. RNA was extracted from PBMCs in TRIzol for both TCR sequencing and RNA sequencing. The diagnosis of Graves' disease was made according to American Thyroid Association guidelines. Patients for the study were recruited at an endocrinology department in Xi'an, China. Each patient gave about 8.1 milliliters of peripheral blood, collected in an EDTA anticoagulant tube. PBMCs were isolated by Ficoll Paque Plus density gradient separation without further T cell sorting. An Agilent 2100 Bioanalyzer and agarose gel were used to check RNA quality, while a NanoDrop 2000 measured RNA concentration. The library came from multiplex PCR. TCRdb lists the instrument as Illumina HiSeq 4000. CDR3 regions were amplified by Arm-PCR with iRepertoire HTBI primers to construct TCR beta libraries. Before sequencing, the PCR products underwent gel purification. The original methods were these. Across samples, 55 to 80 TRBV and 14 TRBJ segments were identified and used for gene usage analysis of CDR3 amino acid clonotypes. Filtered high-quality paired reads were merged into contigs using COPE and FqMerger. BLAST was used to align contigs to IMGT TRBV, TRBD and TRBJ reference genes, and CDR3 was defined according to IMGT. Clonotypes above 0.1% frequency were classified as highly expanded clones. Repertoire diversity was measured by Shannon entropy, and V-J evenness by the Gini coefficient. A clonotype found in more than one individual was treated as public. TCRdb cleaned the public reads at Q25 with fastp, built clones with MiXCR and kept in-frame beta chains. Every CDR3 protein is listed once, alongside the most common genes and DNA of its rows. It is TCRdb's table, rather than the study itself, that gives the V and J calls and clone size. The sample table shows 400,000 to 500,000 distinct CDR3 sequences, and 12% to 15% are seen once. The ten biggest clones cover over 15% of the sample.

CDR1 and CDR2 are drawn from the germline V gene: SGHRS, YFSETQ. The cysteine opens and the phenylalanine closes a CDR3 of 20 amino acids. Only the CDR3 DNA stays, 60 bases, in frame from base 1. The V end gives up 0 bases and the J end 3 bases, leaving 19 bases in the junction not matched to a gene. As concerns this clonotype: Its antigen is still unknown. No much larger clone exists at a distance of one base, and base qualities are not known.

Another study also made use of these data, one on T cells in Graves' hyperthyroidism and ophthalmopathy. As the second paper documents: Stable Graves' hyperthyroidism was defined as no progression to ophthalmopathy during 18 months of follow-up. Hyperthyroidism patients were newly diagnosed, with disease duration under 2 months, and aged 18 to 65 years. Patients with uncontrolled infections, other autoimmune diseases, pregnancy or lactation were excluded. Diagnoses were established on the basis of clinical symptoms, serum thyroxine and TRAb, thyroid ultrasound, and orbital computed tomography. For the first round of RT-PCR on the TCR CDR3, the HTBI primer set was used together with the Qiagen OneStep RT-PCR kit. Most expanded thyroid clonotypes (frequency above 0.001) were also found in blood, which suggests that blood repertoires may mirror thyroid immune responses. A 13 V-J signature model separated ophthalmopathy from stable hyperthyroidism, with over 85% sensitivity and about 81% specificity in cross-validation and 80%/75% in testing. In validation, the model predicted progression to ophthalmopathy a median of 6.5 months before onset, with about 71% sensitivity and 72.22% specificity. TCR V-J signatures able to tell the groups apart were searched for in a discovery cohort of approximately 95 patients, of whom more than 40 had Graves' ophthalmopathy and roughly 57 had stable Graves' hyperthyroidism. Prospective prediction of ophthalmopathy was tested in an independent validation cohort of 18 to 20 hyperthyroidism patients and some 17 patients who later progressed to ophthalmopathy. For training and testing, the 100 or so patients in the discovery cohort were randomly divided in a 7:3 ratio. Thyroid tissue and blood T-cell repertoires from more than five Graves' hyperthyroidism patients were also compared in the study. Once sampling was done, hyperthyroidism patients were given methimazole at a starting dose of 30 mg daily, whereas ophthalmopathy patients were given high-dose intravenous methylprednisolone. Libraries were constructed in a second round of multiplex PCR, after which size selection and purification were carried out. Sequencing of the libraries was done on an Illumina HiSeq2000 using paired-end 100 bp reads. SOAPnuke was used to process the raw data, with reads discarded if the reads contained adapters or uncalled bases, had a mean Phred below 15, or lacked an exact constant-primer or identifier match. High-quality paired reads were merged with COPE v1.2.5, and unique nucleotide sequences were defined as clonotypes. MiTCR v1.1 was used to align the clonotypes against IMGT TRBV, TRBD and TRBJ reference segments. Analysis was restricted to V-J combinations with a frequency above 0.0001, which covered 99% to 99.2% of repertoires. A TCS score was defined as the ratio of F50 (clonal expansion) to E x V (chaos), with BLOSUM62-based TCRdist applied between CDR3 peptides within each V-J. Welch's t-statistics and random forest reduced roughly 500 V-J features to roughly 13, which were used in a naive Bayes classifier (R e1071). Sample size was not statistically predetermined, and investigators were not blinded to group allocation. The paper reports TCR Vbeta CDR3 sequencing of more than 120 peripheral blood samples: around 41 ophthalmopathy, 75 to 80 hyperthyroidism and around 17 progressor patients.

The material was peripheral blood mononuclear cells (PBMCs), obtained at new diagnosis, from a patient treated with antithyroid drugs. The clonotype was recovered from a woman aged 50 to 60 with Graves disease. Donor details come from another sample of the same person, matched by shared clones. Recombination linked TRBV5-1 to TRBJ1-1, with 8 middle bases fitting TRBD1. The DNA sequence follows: TGCGCCAGCAGCTTGGGGCCCCCGGCCAGGGGGCGAGGTGTGGACACTGAAGCTTTCTTT. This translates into CASSLGPPARGRGVDTEAFF.